The 30 T cell receptor beta chains reported below all come from one sample, sequenced in a study of cytomegalovirus exposure and HLA in healthy donors. The PCR ran on 60 Vbeta and 13 Jbeta primers. TCRdb's copy holds only in-frame clones and misses some; the assay was immunoSEQ multiplex PCR. The data contain 110,000 or so clones, over 80% of them singletons. Sequencing was performed on PBMCs. These receptors came from a man aged 18 to 35 in good health and CMV-seronegative.

The chain is built from TRBV6-1 and TRBJ1-1, with a possible D match to TRBD1 (6 bases). V dropped 5 bases and J dropped 5 bases, with 12 bases sitting between them. From germline, CDR1 is MNHNS and CDR2 SASEGT. This CDR3 is built from 13 residues. CDR3 loop: CASSTTGFTEAFF. The CDR3 DNA reads as TGTGCCAGCAGTACCACAGGGTTTACTGAAGCTTTCTTT.

The chain is built from TRBV5-1 and TRBJ2-2; 12 positions agree with TRBD1. The CDR3 has 17 amino acids. V lost 4 bases and J lost 5; bases outside the gene matches: 9. The V gene's germline CDR1 is SGHRS and CDR2 YFSETQ. CDR3: CASSPGTGGERTGELFF. In DNA form, the CDR3 reads TGCGCCAGCAGCCCGGGGACAGGGGGCGAACGAACCGGGGAGCTGTTTTTT.

V is TRBV6-4 and J is TRBJ2-3, with D tentatively TRBD2 (5 bases). The CDR3 sequence is 13 residues long. V lost 4 bases, J lost 4 bases, and 9 bases lay in between. The germline CDR1 and CDR2 sequences are MRHNA and SNTAGT. The CDR3 DNA reads TGTGCCAGCAGTGCCGCACTAGCAGATACGCAGTATTTT. Translated, it gives CASSAALADTQYF.

This clone was found a few times. CDR3 in DNA: TGCGCCAGCAGCCAAGAGGCTAGCGGCTTCTACAATGAGCAGTTCTTC. Residues: CASSQEASGFYNEQFF. The chain couples TRBV4-3 to TRBJ2-1; TRBD2 aligns across 7 bases. V shed 0 bases and J 3 bases; nucleotides not matched to a gene: 5. The CDR3 sequence is 16 residues long. Germline V gives CDR1 LGHNA, CDR2 YSLEER.

For this clone: The junction departs from germline at one end; a sequencing error may be responsible. This chain joins TRBV7-9 and TRBJ1-1; TRBD1 matches 11 bases. The germline CDR1 and CDR2 sequences are SEHNR and FQNEAQ (reference sequence). The CDR3 consists of 12 residues. The CDR3 here is CSSSRDRGKAFF. The DNA for the CDR3 is TGTTCCAGCAGCCGGGACAGGGGGAAAGCTTTCTTT. Together with reference TRBV7-9 and TRBJ1-1, the CDR3 gives the full variable domain: DTGVSQNPRHKITKRGQNVTFRCDPISEHNRLYWYRQTLGQGPEFLTYFQNEAQLEKSRLLSDRFSAERPKGSFSTLEIQRTEQGDSAMYLCSSSRDRGKAFFGQGTRLTVV.

This clone has a single count. V and J are TRBV10-1 and TRBJ2-7; D gene unclear. CDR3 length: 15 amino acids. CDR1 and CDR2 (germline): WNHNN, SYGVQD (reference sequence). V was trimmed by 10 bases and J by 7 bases, leaving 26 bases between them. Here the CDR3 reads CATSQRLGFGSEQYF. The DNA of the CDR3 is TGCGCCACCTCGCAACGTCTTGGCTTTGGTTCGGAGCAGTACTTC.

The V and J genes are TRBV6-1 and TRBJ1-1; TRBD1 matches 10 bases. The CDR3 sequence is 14 residues long. The germline V gene has CDR1 MNHNS and CDR2 SASEGT. V trimming: 8 bases; J trimming: 3 bases; junction bases outside the gene matches: 6. In DNA form, the CDR3 reads TGTGCCAGCGGGGAGACAGGGGGCTACACTGAAGCTTTCTTT. The encoded protein is CASGETGGYTEAFF.

V gene TRBV4-1 combines with J gene TRBJ1-2; perhaps TRBD1 as D (6 bases). Trimming shortened V by 8 bases and J by 0 bases, and 10 bases separated the two germline ends. Germline V gene sequence: CDR1 MGHRA, CDR2 YSYEKL. The CDR3 loop spans 13 amino acids. The CDR3, as DNA: TGCGCCAGCTCCCAGGGGCCTAACTATGGCTACACCTTC. Amino acids: CASSQGPNYGYTF.

The V call is TRBV14, the J call TRBJ1-4; D remains unclear. CDR1 and CDR2 (germline): SGHDN, FVKESK. CDR3 length: 20 residues. The V gene lost 0 bases and the J gene lost 0 bases, with 20 bases spanning the gap. Here the CDR3 reads CASSQDPRRLNSATNEKLFF. DNA for the CDR3: TGTGCCAGCAGCCAAGATCCCCGAAGACTAAATTCTGCAACTAATGAAAAACTGTTTTTT.

The genes are TRBV6-5 and TRBJ1-1; D gene uncertain. The CDR3 runs 13 residues. Between the trimmed V and J ends, which lost 5 bases and 0 bases, there was a span of 7 bases. CDR1 and CDR2 from the germline V gene are MNHEY and SVGAGI. The CDR3 region is CASSDKMNTEAFF. As DNA, the CDR3 is TGTGCCAGCAGTGACAAAATGAACACTGAAGCTTTCTTT.

To note about this clone: One end of the junction is discordant with germline, which a read error may explain. V is TRBV20-1 and J is TRBJ1-1; D is perhaps TRBD1 (6 bases). CDR1 DFQATT and CDR2 SNEGSKA come from the germline V gene (reference sequence). CDR3 length: 11 amino acids. This CDR3 reads CSARMVAGEVF. The CDR3 bases are TGCAGTGCTAGAATGGTCGCAGGGGAAGTCTTT.

This sequence joins TRBV5-1 and TRBJ2-7, with D tentatively TRBD2 (5 bases). Germline CDR1 SGHRS, CDR2 YFSETQ. The CDR3 contains 15 residues. Deletions cut 1 base from V and 0 bases from J, with 11 bases between. CDR3 region: CASSLYGVNSYEQYF. CDR3 DNA: TGCGCCAGCAGCTTGTACGGGGTGAACTCCTACGAGCAGTACTTC.

CDR3 region: CASSSLQGKGFYEQYF. In DNA, the CDR3 is TGTGCCAGCAGCTCTCTCCAGGGTAAAGGTTTCTACGAGCAGTACTTC. V and J are TRBV5-4 and TRBJ2-7; tentatively, D is TRBD1 (5 bases). Trimming removed 3 bases from V and 3 bases from J, with 19 bases in between. This CDR3 has 16 amino acids. Germline loops: CDR1 SGHNT, CDR2 YYREEE (reference sequence).

V is TRBV6-5 and J is TRBJ1-2, with D unclear. The CDR3 totals 15 residues. Trimming took 2 bases from V and 8 from J, leaving 18 bases between them. Germline CDR1 and CDR2: MNHEY and SVGAGI. The CDR3 protein is CASSYQTPPQGGYTF. The CDR3, as DNA: TGTGCCAGCAGTTACCAGACACCCCCGCAAGGCGGCTACACCTTC.

The rearrangement uses TRBV9 and TRBJ2-2; D ambiguous. Per the germline V gene, CDR1 is SGDLS and CDR2 is YYNGEE. V dropped 0 bases and J dropped 4 bases, with 4 bases sitting between them. This CDR3 is built from 13 residues. CDR3 nucleotide sequence: TGTGCCAGCAGCGTAGATCGCACCGGGGAGCTGTTTTTT. It codes for CASSVDRTGELFF.

This clone was picked up a small number of times. V usage is TRBV18 and J usage is TRBJ2-7; D is undetermined. CDR3 length: 11 amino acids. The germline V gene has CDR1 KGHSH and CDR2 LQKENI. The ends were cut back, 2 bases at V and 7 bases at J, with 6 bases in the middle. The CDR3 sequence: CASSPTREQYF. CDR3 in DNA: TGTGCCAGCTCACCAACGCGAGAGCAGTACTTC. Drawing the rest from reference TRBV18 and TRBJ2-7, the complete variable domain is NAGVMQNPRHLVRRRGQEARLRCSPMKGHSHVYWYRQLPEEGLKFMVYLQKENIIDESGMPKERFSAEFPKEGPSILRIQQVVRGDSAAYFCASSPTREQYFGPGTRLTVT.

This chain joins TRBV5-4 and TRBJ2-1; 14 bases are shared with TRBD2. With V trimmed by 4 bases and J by 9 bases, 6 bases remained unmatched. The CDR3 length is 15 residues. Germline V gene data show CDR1 as SGHNT and CDR2 as YYREEE (reference sequence). As DNA, the CDR3 is TGTGCCAGCAGCCCAAGGACTAGCGGGAGGATTGAGCAGTTCTTC. Translated: CASSPRTSGRIEQFF.

Here the CDR3 reads CASTNSGTGDPGGYTF. The CDR3 DNA sequence: TGTGCCAGCACCAACTCCGGGACAGGGGATCCAGGAGGCTACACCTTC. The chain joins TRBV6-4 to TRBJ1-2, with 10 bases identical to TRBD1. The CDR3 length is 16 residues. Germline V gives CDR1 MRHNA, CDR2 SNTAGT. The J segment lost 8 bases and the V segment lost 7 bases, leaving 16 bases of the junction unmatched.

Comment on this clone: An end of the junction does not agree with germline; a read error may underlie this. This chain connects TRBV11-3 to TRBJ2-1, with D unclear. This CDR3 is built from 17 residues. Germline CDR1 reads SGHNT; CDR2 reads YENEEA. CDR3 amino acids: CTSSLGRPLGFDNEQFF. In nucleotides, the CDR3 is TGTACCAGCAGCTTAGGACGACCTCTAGGATTTGACAATGAGCAGTTCTTC. Drawing the rest from reference TRBV11-3 and TRBJ2-1, the complete variable domain is EAGVVQSPRYKIIEKKQPVAFWCNPISGHNTLYWYLQNLGQGPELLIRYENEEAVDDSQLPKDRFSAERLKGVDSTLKIQPAELGDSAVYLCTSSLGRPLGFDNEQFFGPGTRLTVL.

This clone was seen more than once but under ten times. This chain connects TRBV7-9 to TRBJ1-1, with 7 nucleotides matching TRBD1. Per germline, CDR1 SEHNR and CDR2 FQNEAQ (reference sequence). The V gene end was trimmed by 3 bases and the J gene end by 1 base; junction bases not matched to a gene: 5. This CDR3 comprises 15 residues. The CDR3 DNA sequence: TGTGCCAGCAGCTTCGGGGACAGACAGAACACTGAAGCTTTCTTT. It is translated as CASSFGDRQNTEAFF.

The chain carries TRBV7-3 and TRBJ2-1, with TRBD2 matching 9 bases. CDR1 SGHTA and CDR2 FQGTGA come from the germline V gene. V was pared by 5 bases and J by 0 bases, with 5 bases of the junction left unmatched. The CDR3 runs 16 residues. The CDR3 sequence: CASSTQTSGSYNEQFF. The CDR3 nucleotides are TGTGCCAGCAGCACTCAGACTAGCGGCTCCTACAATGAGCAGTTCTTC. Full variable domain (outside the CDR3, taken from reference TRBV7-3 and TRBJ2-1): GAGVSQTPSNKVTEKGKYVELRCDPISGHTALYWYRQSLGQGPEFLIYFQGTGAADDSGLPNDRFFAVRPEGSVSTLKIQRTERGDSAVYLCASSTQTSGSYNEQFFGPGTRLTVL.

Worth noting for this clone: This specimen includes other DNA sequences encoding the same CDR3. This chain connects TRBV6-5 to TRBJ1-1, with D maybe TRBD1 (6 bases). The germline V and J ends were trimmed by 4 bases and 1 base, with 7 bases remaining between them. There are 13 residues in the CDR3. Germline CDR1 is MNHEY and CDR2 is SVGAGI. This CDR3 reads CASSLTGNTEAFF. The CDR3 bases are TGTGCCAGCAGTTTGACAGGGAACACTGAAGCTTTCTTT.

The V call is TRBV19, the J call TRBJ1-1; 9 bases match TRBD1. The CDR3 has 12 amino acids. Trimming took 9 bases from V and 4 from J; bases not matched to a gene: 3. The V gene's germline CDR1 is LNHDA and CDR2 SQIVND (reference sequence). CDR3 bases: TGTGCCAGCAAGACAGGGGGCACTGAAGCTTTCTTT. Translation: CASKTGGTEAFF.

The V gene is TRBV10-3, the J gene TRBJ2-1; the match to TRBD2 covers 9 bases. V trimming: 7 bases; J trimming: 10 bases; junction bases outside the gene matches: 17. The CDR3 is made up of 16 amino acids. CDR1 ENHRY and CDR2 SYGVKD come from the germline V gene. This chain's CDR3 is CAITSTSGYKGGEQFF. The CDR3 nucleotides are TGTGCCATCACTTCGACTAGCGGCTATAAAGGGGGGGAGCAGTTCTTC.

This chain connects TRBV25-1 to TRBJ1-2, with D perhaps matching TRBD1 (5 bases). In germline, CDR1 is MGHDK, CDR2 SYGVNS. The CDR3 has 13 amino acids. V was shortened by 5 bases and J by 10 bases, with 17 bases between the two germline ends. As DNA, the CDR3 is TGTGCCAGCAGTTCCCACCAGGGTTTCGACTACACCTTC. Translated: CASSSHQGFDYTF.

This chain joins TRBV29-1 and TRBJ2-5, with 8 nucleotides matching TRBD1. The CDR3 extends over 14 amino acids. With 7 bases clipped from V and 5 bases from J, the junction kept 12 bases outside the gene matches. Looked up from germline, CDR1 is SQVTM and CDR2 is ANQGSEA. The CDR3 DNA reads as TGCAGCGGGAGGGACAGGAGAGCGCGCGAGACCCAGTACTTC. Encoded protein: CSGRDRRARETQYF.

This clone was counted a few times. The rearrangement joins TRBV6-6 to TRBJ2-3; D gene unclear. V lost 0 bases, J lost 11 bases, and 12 bases lay in between. This CDR3 spans 13 amino acids. Per the germline V gene, CDR1 is MNHNY and CDR2 is SVGAGI (reference sequence). CDR3 region: CASSYSNPGRQYF. In DNA form, the CDR3 reads TGTGCCAGCAGTTACTCGAATCCTGGCCGGCAGTATTTT.

The CDR3 sequence: CSGGPIGGGGEQFF. The CDR3 DNA follows: TGCAGCGGTGGGCCTATAGGGGGAGGGGGTGAGCAGTTCTTC. This sequence joins TRBV29-1 and TRBJ2-1; weak D call: TRBD2 (7 bases). Trimming removed 7 bases at V and 9 bases at J, with 22 bases between. CDR3 size: 14 residues. CDR1 is SQVTM, CDR2 ANQGSEA, per germline.

This chain uses TRBV30 with TRBJ2-7; TRBD1 is a possible D gene (5 bases). Per germline, CDR1 GTSNPN and CDR2 SVGIG (reference sequence). The CDR3 length is 15 residues. Between the trimmed V and J ends, which lost 7 bases and 2 bases, there was a span of 21 bases. The CDR3 coding sequence is TGTGCCTCTTATGGACCTGGCGGCAGGGCCTACGAGCAGTACTTC. Amino acids: CASYGPGGRAYEQYF.

The chain is built from TRBV28 and TRBJ2-3; possible D gene TRBD2, 5 bases. This CDR3 comprises 14 residues. CDR1 is MDHEN and CDR2 is SYDVKM in the germline V gene. Trimming left V 0 bases short and J 7 bases short, with 11 bases between. The CDR3 DNA is TGTGCCAGCAGTTTATGGGACTTATCAAATACGCAGTATTTT. Its translation is CASSLWDLSNTQYF.